The 12 T cell receptor beta chains below come from one sample, sequenced in a study of CD8+CD57+ T cells in acquired aplastic anemia. The authors sequenced patients whose flow cytometry had shown CD8+CD57+ cell expansion. Genomic DNA constituted the template upon which TCR beta VDJ and CDR3 profiling was performed. TCRdb passed the reads through MiXCR, listing each CDR3 protein once. The sample shows roughly 220,000 distinct CDR3 sequences, 65% of them seen only once. The source material was sorted CD4+, CD8+, or CD8+CD57+ T cells (not recorded which) from PBMCs. The receptors derive from a human donor with aplastic anemia.

The chain is built from TRBV6-6 and TRBJ2-1; weak D call: TRBD1 (7 bases). CDR3 length equals 17 residues. In germline, CDR1 is MNHNY, CDR2 SVGAGI (reference sequence). Trimming pared 0 bases from V and 7 bases from J, leaving 19 bases between. For the CDR3, the DNA is TGTGCCAGCAGTTACTCGATCGACAGGGATCGGGGGAATGAGCAGTTCTTC. This gives the protein CASSYSIDRDRGNEQFF.

This clonotype was seen a single time. This rearrangement joins TRBV9 to TRBJ2-7, with D possibly being TRBD1 or TRBD2 (6 bases each). This CDR3 spans 12 amino acids. V was shortened by 3 bases and J by 6 bases, with 10 bases between the two germline ends. Germline CDR1 reads SGDLS; CDR2 reads YYNGEE. CDR3 sequence (DNA): TGTGCCAGCAGCGAACAGGGAGGCGAGCAGTACTTC. This codes for CASSEQGGEQYF.

The chain combines TRBV14 with TRBJ2-1; 7 bases agree with TRBD1. The CDR3 loop spans 17 amino acids. With V trimmed by 2 bases and J by 0 bases, 7 bases remained unmatched. Germline CDR1 SGHDN, CDR2 FVKESK. CDR3 loop: CASSQRQGSFSYNEQFF. The CDR3 DNA follows: TGTGCCAGCAGCCAACGACAGGGAAGTTTCTCCTACAATGAGCAGTTCTTC. Based on the CDR3 plus reference TRBV14 and TRBJ2-1, the full variable domain is EAGVTQFPSHSVIEKGQTVTLRCDPISGHDNLYWYRRVMGKEIKFLLHFVKESKQDESGMPNNRFLAERTGGTYSTLKVQPAELEDSGVYFCASSQRQGSFSYNEQFFGPGTRLTVL.

The chain links TRBV2 to TRBJ1-5; D not certain. The V gene lost 1 base and the J gene lost 0 bases, with 7 bases spanning the gap. This CDR3 comprises 15 residues. Germline loops: CDR1 SNHLY, CDR2 FYNNEI. The CDR3 DNA is TGTGCCAGCAGTGAAGGAGCTTATAGCAATCAGCCCCAGCATTTT. Translating it yields CASSEGAYSNQPQHF. Looking up the rest from reference TRBV2 and TRBJ1-5 gives the full variable domain: EPEVTQTPSHQVTQMGQEVILRCVPISNHLYFYWYRQILGQKVEFLVSFYNNEISEKSEIFDDQFSVERPDGSNFTLKIRSTKLEDSAMYFCASSEGAYSNQPQHFGDGTRLSIL.

V and J are TRBV5-5 and TRBJ2-1; maybe TRBD2 (5 bases). Trimming took 4 bases from V and 1 from J, leaving 18 bases between them. The CDR3 is 17 residues long. Per the germline V gene, CDR1 is SGHKS and CDR2 is YYEKEE (reference sequence). This chain's CDR3 is CASSQDFSVGSYNEQFF. The CDR3 DNA follows: TGTGCCAGCAGCCAAGATTTTAGCGTTGGGTCCTACAATGAGCAGTTCTTC.

J is TRBJ2-1 and V is TRBV15; 8 bases are shared with TRBD2. The V and J ends lost 1 base and 5 bases, in that order; junction bases with no gene match: 10. CDR3 size: 17 residues. In germline, CDR1 is LNHNV, CDR2 YYDKDF (reference sequence). CDR3 region: CATSRGGSGGANNEQFF. CDR3 nucleotides: TGTGCCACCAGCAGAGGCGGAAGCGGGGGAGCGAACAATGAGCAGTTCTTC.

This rearrangement joins TRBV7-3 to TRBJ2-2; D ambiguous. The length of the CDR3 is 15 residues. Looked up from germline, CDR1 is SGHTA and CDR2 is FQGTGA. Trimming pared 2 bases from V and 1 base from J, leaving 8 bases between. The CDR3, as DNA: TGTGCCAGCAGCTTAGGGGTCGTGAACACCGGGGAGCTGTTTTTT. Translating it yields CASSLGVVNTGELFF.

The gene calls are TRBV7-6 and TRBJ2-4; 9 nucleotides agree with TRBD1. Germline V gene data show CDR1 as SGHVS and CDR2 as FNYEAQ. Germline trimming cut 4 bases from V and 4 bases from J; bases unmatched to any gene: 5. The CDR3 spans 15 residues. The CDR3 DNA follows: TGTGCCAGCAGCTCACACAGGGGGCTGAAAAACATTCAGTACTTC. This encodes CASSSHRGLKNIQYF. Variable domain in full (rest from reference TRBV7-6 and TRBJ2-4): GAGVSQSPRYKVTKRGQDVALRCDPISGHVSLYWYRQALGQGPEFLTYFNYEAQQDKSGLPNDRFSAERPEGSISTLTIQRTEQRDSAMYRCASSSHRGLKNIQYFGAGTRLSVL.

V and J are TRBV11-2 and TRBJ2-7; a possible D gene is TRBD1 (6 bases). Germline V gene data show CDR1 as SGHAT and CDR2 as FQNNGV. The CDR3 is 17 amino acids. V was cut by 1 base and J by 6 bases, with 22 bases left in between. CDR3 DNA sequence: TGTGCCAGCAGCTTAGTCCCTACAGGGAACGGGGCGTTCGAGCAGTACTTC. Encoded protein: CASSLVPTGNGAFEQYF.

A word on this clonotype: An end of the junction differs from the germline gene, which may be a read error. The chain employs TRBV20-1 and TRBJ2-3; D uncertain. Germline V gives CDR1 DFQATT, CDR2 SNEGSKA (reference sequence). CDR3 length: 13 residues. The CDR3 sequence: CSARDISTDTQYF. CDR3 sequence (DNA): TGCAGTGCTCGAGACATTAGCACAGATACGCAGTATTTT.

This chain links TRBV19 with TRBJ1-2, with D uncertain. There are 14 residues in the CDR3. Germline loops: CDR1 LNHDA, CDR2 SQIVND (reference sequence). V lost 3 bases to trimming and J lost 2 bases, with 10 bases between them. The CDR3 DNA reads as TGTGCCAGTAGTATCCGAGGTAGAAACTATGGCTACACCTTC. This gives the protein CASSIRGRNYGYTF.

The gene calls are TRBV29-1 and TRBJ2-3; 12 bases line up with TRBD2. V lost 7 bases, J lost 5 bases, and 7 bases stayed unmatched. Germline assignment: CDR1 SQVTM and CDR2 ANQGSEA. The CDR3 extends over 14 amino acids. Here the CDR3 reads CSGLLAGGQDTQYF. DNA for the CDR3: TGCAGCGGATTACTAGCGGGGGGTCAAGATACGCAGTATTTT.